One and the same sample provided the 14 T cell receptor beta chains below, sequenced in a study of regulatory T cells in long-lasting Graves disease. As to time point: newly diagnosed GD, antithyroid drugs for less than 3 months. Preparation of the TCR library used RNA extracted from PBMCs. Construction of the TCR beta libraries employed iRepertoire HTBI primers in conjunction with Arm-PCR of CDR3 regions. TCRdb processed the multiplex PCR reads anew with MiXCR; each CDR3 protein has one entry. The repertoire includes 440,000 or so distinct CDR3 sequences, about 15% of them detected once, and roughly 17% sits in the top ten. Separately, the same data were catalogued under a study of T cells in Graves' hyperthyroidism and ophthalmopathy.

The sequencing here drew on peripheral blood mononuclear cells (PBMCs), taken at new diagnosis, from a patient treated with antithyroid drugs. These receptors all come from a woman in her thirties with Graves disease.

The CDR3 coding sequence is TGTGCCACCAGTGATTTTGAGAGGTACCAAGAGACCCAGTACTTC. Its protein is CATSDFERYQETQYF. The chain couples TRBV24-1 to TRBJ2-5; D unresolved. Germline CDR1 reads KGHDR; CDR2 reads SFDVKD. This CDR3 spans 15 amino acids. The V end lost 1 base, the J end lost 0 bases, and 8 bases lay between the germline ends.

There are many counts of this clonotype. V gene TRBV12-3 or TRBV12-4 combines with J gene TRBJ2-3; the D gene is possibly TRBD1 (5 bases). The CDR3 covers 14 residues. V gave up 3 bases and J gave up 5 bases, with 12 bases separating them. The CDR3 protein is CASSLSGSGDTQYF. The DNA for the CDR3 is TGTGCCAGCAGTTTGTCAGGGTCCGGAGATACGCAGTATTTT.

In this sample, this clonotype turned up a few times. The chain combines TRBV27 with TRBJ2-1, with D possibly called TRBD1 or TRBD2 (5 bases each). V was trimmed by 3 bases and J by 6 bases, leaving 18 bases between them. CDR1 and CDR2 from the germline V gene are MNHEY and SMNVEV (reference sequence). The CDR3 runs to 16 residues. In DNA, the CDR3 is TGTGCCAGCAGTTTCACACCGGGGACCCCGGGCAATGAGCAGTTCTTC. Its protein product is CASSFTPGTPGNEQFF.

The chain has TRBV30 and TRBJ1-4, with D unresolved. This CDR3 has 13 amino acids. From germline, CDR1 is GTSNPN and CDR2 SVGIG (reference sequence). In DNA form, the CDR3 reads TGTGCATTGGACCTTCCATATAATGAAAAACTGTTTTTT. It is translated as CALDLPYNEKLFF. The full variable domain, its missing parts supplied by reference TRBV30 and TRBJ1-4, is SQTIHQWPATLVQPVGSPLSLECTVEGTSNPNLYWYRQAAGRGLQLLFYSVGIGQISSEVPQNLSASRPQDRQFILSSKKLLLSDSGFYLCALDLPYNEKLFFGSGTQLSVL.

The table lists this clonotype with many counts. The chain carries TRBV20-1 and TRBJ2-1; 10 nucleotides match TRBD2. The length of the CDR3 is 17 residues. Germline trimming cut 6 bases from V and 4 bases from J; bases unmatched to any gene: 15. The germline V gene encodes CDR1 DFQATT and CDR2 SNEGSKA (reference sequence). The CDR3 is CSALVPSGRAGYNEQFF. CDR3 DNA sequence: TGCAGTGCACTAGTCCCCAGCGGGAGGGCCGGATACAATGAGCAGTTCTTC.

In DNA form, the CDR3 reads TGTGCCAGCAGCCCCCCACGGCACAGGGTGAGGGCTTTCTTT. Translation: CASSPPRHRVRAFF. V is TRBV7-9 and J is TRBJ1-1; D might be TRBD1 (6 bases). This CDR3 contains 14 residues. Germline-derived CDR1 and CDR2 are SEHNR and FQNEAQ (reference sequence). V was shortened by 5 bases and J by 11 bases, with 21 bases between the two germline ends.

This clonotype was seen more than once but under ten times. V and J are TRBV10-3 and TRBJ1-2; the match to TRBD1 covers 10 bases. The germline V gene encodes CDR1 ENHRY and CDR2 SYGVKD. The V gene end was trimmed by 6 bases and the J gene end by 4 bases; junction bases not matched to a gene: 8. The CDR3 loop spans 15 amino acids. CDR3: CAIRHGTGVLYGYTF. The CDR3 region has the DNA TGTGCCATCAGACACGGGACAGGGGTTCTCTATGGCTACACCTTC.

This clonotype was seen many times. The J gene is TRBJ2-1, the V gene TRBV2; possibly TRBD2 for D (6 bases). CDR3 length: 14 residues. Trimming shortened V by 3 bases and J by 9 bases, and 15 bases separated the two germline ends. The germline CDR1 and CDR2 sequences are SNHLY and FYNNEI. This chain's CDR3 is CASSETRGWSEQFF. As DNA, the CDR3 is TGTGCCAGCAGTGAGACTAGAGGGTGGAGTGAGCAGTTCTTC.

The rearrangement uses TRBV20-1 and TRBJ2-7, with D tentatively TRBD1 (6 bases). Germline V gene lookup returns CDR1 DFQATT and CDR2 SNEGSKA (reference sequence). There are 12 residues in the CDR3. V was cut by 6 bases and J by 2 bases, with 11 bases left in between. The CDR3 sequence is CSAAGDTYEQYF. CDR3 in DNA: TGCAGTGCAGCTGGGGACACCTACGAGCAGTACTTC.

This clonotype came up many times. V usage is TRBV30 and J usage is TRBJ2-2; D not certain. The CDR3 loop spans 12 amino acids. From germline, CDR1 is GTSNPN and CDR2 SVGIG (reference sequence). Between the trimmed V and J ends, which lost 3 bases and 5 bases, there was a span of 7 bases. The DNA of the CDR3 is TGTGCCTGGAGGACGTCGACCGGGGAGCTGTTTTTT. As protein: CAWRTSTGELFF.

This clonotype was seen many times. This chain links TRBV20-1 with TRBJ1-2, with a possible D match to TRBD1 (6 bases). V lost 0 bases to trimming and J lost 8 bases, with 19 bases between them. CDR1 is DFQATT, CDR2 SNEGSKA, per germline (reference sequence). CDR3 length equals 15 residues. The CDR3, as DNA: TGCAGTGCTAGAGAGAGTCACCGGGGGGCGGGCGGCTACACCTTC. The encoded protein is CSARESHRGAGGYTF.

This clonotype was seen a few times. Mismatch with germline at one junction end may stem from a read error. The chain combines TRBV13 with TRBJ2-1; D is undetermined. Germline assignment: CDR1 PRHDT and CDR2 FYEKMQ (reference sequence). This CDR3 is 16 amino acids long. The chain's CDR3 is CASSSGNGPRSNEQLF. The CDR3 bases are TGTGCCAGCAGCTCAGGAAACGGGCCGAGGAGTAATGAGCAGCTCTTC.

In this sample, this clonotype turned up many times. This chain links TRBV14 with TRBJ2-1; no clear D gene. The germline V and J ends were trimmed by 6 bases and 15 bases, with 18 bases remaining between them. This CDR3 region has 12 residues. Germline values: CDR1 SGHDN, CDR2 FVKESK. The CDR3 nucleotides read TGTGCCAGCAGTTATAGTCTCTCGAAGCCGTTCTTC. As protein: CASSYSLSKPFF. Full variable domain (missing parts from reference TRBV14 and TRBJ2-1): EAGVTQFPSHSVIEKGQTVTLRCDPISGHDNLYWYRRVMGKEIKFLLHFVKESKQDESGMPNNRFLAERTGGTYSTLKVQPAELEDSGVYFCASSYSLSKPFFGPGTRLTVL.

Turning to this clonotype: A far larger clone is a single base away, which makes a read error likely. The V gene is TRBV11-2, the J gene TRBJ2-5; D might be TRBD1 (5 bases). Germline loops: CDR1 SGHAT, CDR2 FQNNGV. The CDR3 totals 13 residues. The CDR3 DNA sequence: TGTGCCAGCACGGCGGCAGGGAAGGAGACCCAGCACTTC. It is translated as CASTAAGKETQHF. Complete variable domain (other parts from reference TRBV11-2 and TRBJ2-5): EAGVAQSPRYKIIEKRQSVAFWCNPISGHATLYWYQQILGQGPKLLIQFQNNGVVDDSQLPKDRFSAERLKGVDSTLKIQPAKLEDSAVYLCASTAAGKETQHFGPGTRLLVL.